This TCR beta chain was observed in a study of blood T cell repertoires in COVID-19. Participant-given clinical history determined each cohort assignment. Symptom resolution, clearance, or two negative PCRs marked donors in Cohort 3 as recovered. CDR1 and CDR2 from the germline V gene are SEHNR and FQNEAQ (reference sequence). CDR3 size: 14 residues. Trimming took 5 bases from V and 0 from J; bases not matched to a gene: 2. The assay was immunoSEQ multiplex PCR, and TCRdb's table has in-frame clones only and misses some. The sample yields roughly 330,000 clones, over 75% seen once. The sequence came from a woman younger than 45 who had recovered from COVID-19. The rearrangement uses TRBV7-9 and TRBJ2-3; 7 bases are shared with TRBD2. Sequencing used PBMCs or T cells enriched from blood (not recorded which). The CDR3 sequence is CASSALASTDTQYF. The CDR3 DNA reads as TGTGCCAGCAGCGCACTAGCGAGCACAGATACGCAGTATTTT.